Listed below are T cell receptor beta chains from one sample, sequenced in a study of Ad26.COV2.S vaccination and SARS-CoV-2 variants. Sequencing used immunoSEQ multiplex PCR; TCRdb keeps in-frame clones, though not all of them. The data contain hundreds of thousands of clones, roughly 90% of them singletons. Material: peripheral blood, obtained in a trial of Ad26.COV2.S vaccine versus placebo. These receptors originate from a person between 18 and 65 years old who received the Ad26.COV2.S COVID-19 vaccine or a placebo. CDR3s include the opening cysteine and the closing phenylalanine or tryptophan. A D gene is named only where the DNA matches it firmly. A row's size may be missing; if present it is once, few, many or a size class.

NA | TRBJ2-3 | TRBV3-1/TRBV3-2 | NA | CASSHLTGRRNTQYF | TGTGCCAGCAGCCACCTAACCGGGAGAAGGAATACGCAGTATTTT
once | TRBJ2-7 | TRBV20-1 | NA | CSASEAAKYIGQYF | TGCAGTGCTAGTGAGGCGGCTAAATACATAGGGCAGTACTTC
NA | TRBJ1-4 | TRBV3-1/TRBV3-2 | NA | CASSHREGGEKLFF | TGTGCCAGCAGCCACAGGGAGGGGGGTGAAAAACTGTTTTTT
once | TRBJ1-3 | TRBV7-2 | NA | CASSLAPGSSGNTIYF | TGTGCCAGCAGCTTAGCGCCTGGGTCCTCTGGAAACACCATATATTTT
NA | TRBJ2-5 | TRBV28 | NA | CASSFVGRTETQYF | TGTGCCAGCAGTTTCGTTGGGAGAACCGAGACCCAGTACTTC
once | TRBJ1-5 | TRBV5-5 | NA | CASSLGPNYNQPQHF | TGTGCCAGCAGCTTGGGCCCTAACTACAATCAGCCCCAGCATTTT
NA | TRBJ2-1 | TRBV28 | NA | CASSLTVQRATYNEQFF | TGTGCCAGCAGTTTAACTGTCCAGCGGGCGACCTACAATGAGCAGTTCTTC
NA | TRBJ2-1 | TRBV27 | TRBD2 | CASRPEREGRHEQFF | TGTGCCAGCAGGCCCGAGCGGGAGGGCCGGCATGAGCAGTTCTTC
NA | TRBJ1-4 | TRBV15 | NA | CATSRTTTNEKLFF | TGTGCCACCAGCAGAACCACAACTAATGAAAAACTGTTTTTT
NA | TRBJ1-2 | TRBV7-3 | NA | CASSLGQNYGYTF | TGTGCCAGCAGCTTAGGACAGAACTATGGCTACACCTTC
NA | TRBJ1-4 | TRBV5-1 | NA | CASSPMGATNEKLFF | TGCGCCAGCAGCCCCATGGGTGCAACTAATGAAAAACTGTTTTTT
NA | TRBJ2-6 | TRBV7-3 | TRBD1 | CASSSLPDRAGSGANVLTF | TGTGCCAGCAGCTCTCTACCTGACAGGGCTGGCTCTGGGGCCAACGTCCTGACTTTC
once | TRBJ2-1 | TRBV24-1 | NA | CATSDSGEQFF | TGTGCCACCAGTGATTCAGGGGAGCAGTTCTTC
once | TRBJ1-1 | TRBV6-5 | NA | CASSRGTTEAFF | TGTGCCAGCAGCAGGGGTACCACTGAAGCTTTCTTT
NA | TRBJ1-2 | TRBV7-9 | NA | CASSLAQGGGYTF | TGTGCCAGCAGCTTAGCACAGGGAGGTGGCTACACCTTC
NA | TRBJ2-2 | TRBV6-5 | NA | CASSYFNGAGELFF | TGTGCCAGCAGTTACTTCAATGGGGCCGGGGAGCTGTTTTTT
NA | TRBJ2-7 | TRBV10-3 | NA | CAIKFEGVPYEQYF | TGTGCCATCAAATTTGAGGGAGTTCCCTACGAGCAGTACTTC
NA | TRBJ2-5 | TRBV7-3 | TRBD1 | CASSRRQGQETQYF | TGTGCCAGCAGCCGCCGACAGGGGCAAGAGACCCAGTACTTC
NA | TRBJ2-4 | TRBV4-1 | NA | CASSQDPTGDLVAKNIQYF | TGCGCCAGCAGCCAAGACCCCACCGGGGATTTGGTAGCCAAAAACATTCAGTACTTC
NA | TRBJ1-4 | TRBV19 | TRBD1 | CASHDRGRSNEKLFF | TGTGCCAGTCATGACAGGGGTAGGAGTAATGAAAAACTGTTTTTT
NA | TRBJ2-2 | TRBV18 | TRBD2 | CASSALSSGGDTGELFF | TGTGCCAGCTCAGCCCTATCTAGCGGGGGAGACACCGGGGAGCTGTTTTTT
NA | TRBJ1-5 | TRBV27 | NA | CASSLLKDQPQHF | TGTGCCAGCAGTTTACTGAAGGATCAGCCCCAGCATTTT
NA | TRBJ2-4 | TRBV7-9 | NA | CASSLGEDRTYF | TGTGCCAGCAGCTTAGGGGAGGACAGGACGTACTTC
NA | TRBJ2-7 | TRBV5-1 | TRBD1 | CASSLAGQGDYEQYF | TGCGCCAGCAGTTTGGCGGGACAGGGGGACTACGAGCAGTACTTC
NA | TRBJ1-1 | TRBV6-5 | TRBD1 | CASRKTGRNTEAFF | TGTGCCAGCAGAAAGACAGGGAGGAACACTGAAGCTTTCTTT
NA | TRBJ1-1 | TRBV29-1 | NA | CSVENGRGGTEAFF | TGCAGCGTTGAAAACGGCAGGGGAGGCACTGAAGCTTTCTTT
NA | TRBJ2-7 | TRBV7-8 | NA | CASSPDGYEQYF | TGTGCCAGCAGCCCGGACGGGTACGAGCAGTACTTC
NA | TRBJ2-7 | TRBV13 | NA | CASSLNYEQYF | TGTGCCAGCAGCTTAAACTACGAGCAGTACTTC
NA | TRBJ1-5 | TRBV19 | TRBD1 | CASSIGQGPNQPQHF | TGTGCCAGTAGTATAGGACAGGGCCCAAATCAGCCCCAGCATTTT
NA | TRBJ1-5 | TRBV27 | TRBD1 | CASSSYRGNQPQHF | TGTGCCAGCAGTTCATACAGGGGAAATCAGCCCCAGCATTTT
few | TRBJ2-1 | TRBV24-1 | NA | CATSELGGVEQFF | TGTGCCACCAGTGAACTTGGTGGGGTTGAGCAGTTCTTC
NA | TRBJ2-2 | TRBV5-1 | TRBD1 | CASSFYGQGGIGELFF | TGCGCCAGCAGCTTTTATGGACAGGGCGGGATCGGGGAGCTGTTTTTT
NA | TRBJ1-1 | TRBV6-2/TRBV6-3 | NA | CASSPRSGPFLNTEAFF | TGTGCCAGCAGTCCCCGCAGCGGTCCCTTCCTGAACACTGAAGCTTTCTTT
NA | TRBJ1-2 | TRBV7-3 | TRBD1 | CASSLTREQGAHGYTF | TGTGCCAGCAGCTTAACGAGGGAACAGGGGGCGCACGGCTACACCTTC
NA | TRBJ2-3 | TRBV7-6 | NA | CASSLERLGSSTDTQYF | TGTGCCAGCAGCTTGGAACGGCTCGGATCGAGCACAGATACGCAGTATTTT
once | TRBJ2-1 | TRBV18 | TRBD2 | CASSPTFGLAGGGGNEQFF | TGTGCCAGCTCACCGACCTTCGGCCTAGCGGGAGGGGGGGGCAATGAGCAGTTCTTC
NA | TRBJ1-1 | TRBV3-1/TRBV3-2 | NA | CASSQEGRNTEAFF | TGTGCCAGCAGCCAGGAGGGGCGCAACACTGAAGCTTTCTTT
NA | TRBJ2-7 | TRBV6-5 | NA | CASDSYEQYF | TGCGCCTCAGACTCCTACGAGCAGTACTTC
NA | TRBJ2-1 | TRBV7-2 | NA | CASSLTLAYLSEQFF | TGTGCCAGCAGCTTAACATTGGCTTACTTGAGTGAGCAGTTCTTC
NA | TRBJ2-3 | TRBV4-2 | TRBD2 | CASSQVLAGESQYF | TGTGCCAGCAGCCAAGTTTTAGCGGGAGAGTCGCAGTATTTT
NA | TRBJ1-5 | TRBV15 | NA | CATSRVITGFDLDQPQHF | TGTGCCACCAGCAGAGTTATAACAGGGTTTGATCTGGATCAGCCCCAGCATTTT
NA | TRBJ1-2 | TRBV6-4 | NA | CASRGLSGGYTF | TGTGCCAGCAGAGGGCTCTCGGGCGGCTACACCTTC
NA | TRBJ2-1 | TRBV7-8 | NA | CASSLDRDNEQFF | TGTGCCAGCAGCTTAGATAGGGACAATGAGCAGTTCTTC
many | TRBJ2-1 | TRBV9 | TRBD2 | CASSVDGGGPHNEQFF | TGTGCCAGCAGCGTAGACGGGGGAGGGCCTCACAATGAGCAGTTCTTC
NA | TRBJ2-5 | TRBV6-5 | NA | CASSRLGKQETQYF | TGTGCCAGCAGTCGGTTAGGGAAACAAGAGACCCAGTACTTC
NA | TRBJ1-6 | TRBV9 | NA | CASSTINSPLHF | TGTGCCAGCAGCACCATTAATTCACCCCTCCACTTT
NA | TRBJ2-3 | TRBV6-5 | NA | CASKWVDTQYF | TGTGCCAGCAAATGGGTAGATACGCAGTATTTT
once | TRBJ1-1 | TRBV3-1/TRBV3-2 | NA | CASSQGAEVGTEAFF | TGTGCCAGCAGCCAGGGGGCGGAGGTAGGAACTGAAGCTTTCTTT
NA | TRBJ1-1 | TRBV7-9 | NA | CASSLQLNTEAFF | TGTGCCAGCAGCCTACAACTGAACACTGAAGCTTTCTTT
NA | TRBJ2-3 | TRBV5-1 | TRBD1 | CASSPMGTGADTQYF | TGCGCCAGCAGCCCCATGGGGACAGGTGCAGATACGCAGTATTTT
once | TRBJ2-1 | TRBV10-1 | NA | CASRRKGKNEQFF | TGCGCCAGCAGGCGGAAGGGGAAGAATGAGCAGTTCTTC
NA | TRBJ2-7 | TRBV30 | NA | CALMGPIYEQYF | TGTGCCCTCATGGGTCCTATTTACGAGCAGTACTTC
NA | TRBJ1-1 | TRBV7-2 | NA | CASSPRAHLNTEAFF | TGTGCCAGCAGCCCACGGGCGCATCTGAACACTGAAGCTTTCTTT